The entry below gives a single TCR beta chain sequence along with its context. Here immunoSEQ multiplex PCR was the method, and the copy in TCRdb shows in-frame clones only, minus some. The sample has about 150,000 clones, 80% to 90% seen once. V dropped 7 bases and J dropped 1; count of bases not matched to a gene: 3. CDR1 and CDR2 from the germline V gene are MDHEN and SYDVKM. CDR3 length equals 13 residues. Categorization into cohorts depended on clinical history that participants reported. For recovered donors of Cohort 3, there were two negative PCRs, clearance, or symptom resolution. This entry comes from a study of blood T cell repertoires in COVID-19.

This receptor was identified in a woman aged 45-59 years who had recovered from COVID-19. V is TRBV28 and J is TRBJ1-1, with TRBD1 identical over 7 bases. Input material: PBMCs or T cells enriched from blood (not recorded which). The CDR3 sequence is CASNRGKNTEAFF. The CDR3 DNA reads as TGTGCCAGCAACAGGGGTAAGAACACTGAAGCTTTCTTT.